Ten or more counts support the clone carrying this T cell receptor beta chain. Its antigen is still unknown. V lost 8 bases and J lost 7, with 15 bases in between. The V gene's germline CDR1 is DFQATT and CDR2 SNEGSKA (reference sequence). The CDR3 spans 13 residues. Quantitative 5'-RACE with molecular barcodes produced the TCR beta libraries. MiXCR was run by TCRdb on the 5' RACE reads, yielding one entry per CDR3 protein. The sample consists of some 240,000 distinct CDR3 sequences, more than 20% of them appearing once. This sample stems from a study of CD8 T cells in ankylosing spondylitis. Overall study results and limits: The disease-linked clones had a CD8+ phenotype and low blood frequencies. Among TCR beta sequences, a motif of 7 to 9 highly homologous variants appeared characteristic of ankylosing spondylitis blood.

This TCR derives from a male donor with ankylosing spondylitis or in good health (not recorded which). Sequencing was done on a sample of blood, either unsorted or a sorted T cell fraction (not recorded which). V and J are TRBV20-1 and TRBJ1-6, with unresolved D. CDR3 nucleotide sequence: TGCAGTTTCTCCCTTGGGAGGAATTCACCCCTCCACTTT. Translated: CSFSLGRNSPLHF.